A selection of T cell receptor beta chains follows, all from one sample in a study of T cells after yellow fever vaccination. A single record per CDR3 protein comes from TCRdb applying MiXCR to the 5' RACE reads. This sample has fewer than 100,000 distinct CDR3 sequences, with under 6.5% found just once. The sample in question was CD8+ T cells sorted from PBMCs, obtained 10 days after the yellow fever booster vaccination. Every receptor here comes from a man younger than 35 who received the YFV17D yellow fever vaccine. Each CDR3 is given with its conserved first and last residue. The D gene is left open where the match is weak. Clone sizes are given selectively: once, few, many, or a class where the clone is expanded.

clone_size | j_call | cdr3_length | v_call | d_call | cdr3_nt | cdr3_aa
few | TRBJ2-1 | 18 | TRBV11-3 | TRBD2 | TGTGCCAGCAGCGCCGGGACTAGCGGGGGGGCTTCCTACAATGAGCAGTTCTTC | CASSAGTSGGASYNEQFF
few | TRBJ2-3 | 15 | TRBV9 | - | TGTGCCAGCAGCGTAGTCGGCGGTGCAGGGGATACGCAGTATTTT | CASSVVGGAGDTQYF
few | TRBJ2-1 | 16 | TRBV4-2 | - | TGTGCCAGCAGCCAAGATTGGAGGGGCACCTTGAATGAGCAGTTCTTC | CASSQDWRGTLNEQFF
few | TRBJ2-2 | 12 | TRBV2 | - | TGTGCTTGGGATGTGAACACCGGGGAGCTGTTTTTT | CAWDVNTGELFF
once | TRBJ1-1 | 12 | TRBV2 | - | TGTGCCACCGCTCGAGGGAACACTGAAGCTTTCTTT | CATARGNTEAFF
- | TRBJ2-4 | 18 | TRBV15 | TRBD1 | TGTGCCACCAGCAGGTCCGACAGGGGGCCGGGGGCCAAAAACATTCAGTACTTC | CATSRSDRGPGAKNIQYF
- | TRBJ2-5 | 16 | TRBV20-1 | TRBD2 | TGCAGTGCTAGAGATCAGTGGCGGGGGGCTCAAGAGACCCAGTACTTC | CSARDQWRGAQETQYF
few | TRBJ1-1 | 13 | TRBV5-1 | - | TGCGCCAGCAGCTTGGCTTTCGGCGAGGAAGCTTTCTTT | CASSLAFGEEAFF
- | TRBJ2-2 | 13 | TRBV9 | - | TGTGCCAGCACCCGGGAGAACACCGGGGAGCTGTTTTTT | CASTRENTGELFF
- | TRBJ1-5 | 12 | TRBV7-2 | - | TGTGCCAGCAGCTTATGGACACAGCCCCAGCATTTT | CASSLWTQPQHF
- | TRBJ1-3 | 16 | TRBV4-3 | - | TGCGCCAGCAGCCAGGAGGACGGGGGCTCTGGAAACACCATATATTTT | CASSQEDGGSGNTIYF
few | TRBJ2-2 | 12 | TRBV5-5 | - | TGTGCCAGCAGCTACAGCGGCGGGGAGCTGTTTTTT | CASSYSGGELFF
many | TRBJ2-1 | 14 | TRBV7-8 | - | TGTGCCAGCAGCTTAGAAGCAGGACACAATGAGCAGTTCTTC | CASSLEAGHNEQFF
- | TRBJ2-1 | 15 | TRBV18 | - | TGTGCCAGCTCACCGGAAAGCAGGCCTTACAATGAGCAGTTCTTC | CASSPESRPYNEQFF
few | TRBJ1-4 | 15 | TRBV5-1 | - | TGCGCCAGCAGCTTGTTCCGGACTACCGATGAAAAACTGTTTTTT | CASSLFRTTDEKLFF
many | TRBJ2-7 | 15 | TRBV27 | - | TGTGCCAGCAGTTTCTCATTGGACAGCCCCTACGAGCAGTACTTC | CASSFSLDSPYEQYF
- | TRBJ2-5 | 14 | TRBV27 | - | TGTGCCAGCAGTCAATGGGGGTACCAAGAGACCCAGTACTTC | CASSQWGYQETQYF
few | TRBJ2-5 | 16 | TRBV5-4 | - | TGTGCCAGCAGCTTTGTGGGGGCCGGTAATAGGGAGACCCAGTACTTC | CASSFVGAGNRETQYF
many | TRBJ2-7 | 14 | TRBV5-1 | - | TGCGCCAGCAGCTTGGGACAGAGCTCCTACGAGCAGTACTTC | CASSLGQSSYEQYF
- | TRBJ1-2 | 17 | TRBV4-1 | - | TGCGCCAGCAGCCAAGAGAGGTGGATCGGGGTCCCGCATGGCTACACCTTC | CASSQERWIGVPHGYTF
few | TRBJ2-5 | 16 | TRBV5-1 | TRBD2 | TGCGCCAGCAGCCGCACGCGGGGGAGCGGAGGGTGGACCCAGTACTTC | CASSRTRGSGGWTQYF
few | TRBJ2-3 | 16 | TRBV27 | TRBD2 | TGTGCCAGCAGTGCTCTAGCGGAAATTCTCACAGATACGCAGTATTTT | CASSALAEILTDTQYF
- | TRBJ1-4 | 18 | TRBV6-1 | - | TGTGCCAGCAGTGAAGCGCTTCGAAAAAACAAGGCTAATGAAAAACTGTTTTTT | CASSEALRKNKANEKLFF
many | TRBJ2-3 | 15 | TRBV7-8 | TRBD2 | TGTGCCAGCAGCCCCCGGACTAGCGGCACAGATACGCAGTATTTT | CASSPRTSGTDTQYF
few | TRBJ2-3 | 12 | TRBV11-3 | - | TGTGCCACCCGGGCCGGGGGGCTCAAGGGTCGATTT | CATRAGGLKGRF
few | TRBJ2-1 | 16 | TRBV11-1 | TRBD2 | TGTGCCAGCAGCTCCCCTGGTCCGGGGGGAGACGATGAGCAGTTCTTC | CASSSPGPGGDDEQFF
- | TRBJ2-7 | 15 | TRBV25-1 | TRBD1 | TGTGCCAGCAGTGATGGACAGGGTACTAGGTACGAGCAGTACTTC | CASSDGQGTRYEQYF
few | TRBJ2-5 | 17 | TRBV4-3 | TRBD2 | TGCGCCAGCAGCCAAGGTAGTCTAGCGGGGGTCCAAGAGACCCAGTACTTC | CASSQGSLAGVQETQYF
few | TRBJ2-1 | 13 | TRBV7-8 | - | TGTGCCAGCAAAGGGGCGGAATACAATGAGCAGTTCTTC | CASKGAEYNEQFF
many | TRBJ2-7 | 14 | TRBV5-6 | - | TGTGCCAGCAGCTTGGGAGGAAGCTCCTACGAGCAGTACTTC | CASSLGGSSYEQYF
- | TRBJ2-5 | 13 | TRBV5-4 | - | TGTGCCAGCAGCTTGGGGGTTAGTGAGACCCAGTACTTC | CASSLGVSETQYF
- | TRBJ2-5 | 15 | TRBV5-5 | TRBD2 | TGTGCCAGCAGCCGCCGGACTAGCGACCAAGAGACCCAGTACTTC | CASSRRTSDQETQYF